Below, one TCR beta chain is given with its context. What this receptor recognizes is not known. No much larger clone exists at a distance of one base, and base qualities are not known. Peripheral blood CD8+ and CD4+ T cells from healthy donors, Susac syndrome patients and multiple sclerosis patients were profiled using high-throughput TCR beta sequencing. Multiple sclerosis controls were treatment-naive patients with stable or active relapsing-remitting disease fulfilling revised McDonald criteria. Bulk CD8+ and CD4+ T cells were purified magnetically by negative isolation, whereas CD8+ TEMRA cells were enriched by FACS. Blood was collected in EDTA tubes and processed within 24 hours, with PBMCs isolated through density gradient centrifugation. PBMCs destined for TCR sequencing were cryopreserved in liquid nitrogen and later thawed in a 37 °C water bath. The sorted or isolated CD4+, CD8+ and CD8+ TEMRA cells had a purity of 90% or higher.

The data were taken from a study of CD8 T cells in Susac syndrome (dated by TCRdb to between 2019 and 2020). Looking at the study overall: Whether CD8+ T cell activation and differentiation in Susac syndrome was antigen driven was tested using repertoire sequencing. General findings and caveats noted by the study authors: The TCR sequencing and HLA analysis was acknowledged to have included a relatively small number of individuals.

RNA was extracted using the RNeasy kit, and roughly 0.45 to 1 microgram was reverse transcribed with random hexamers. TCR beta CDR3 regions were amplified with the immunoSEQ multiplex PCR assay covering 54 Vbeta and 13 Jbeta segments. Bias from PCR amplification was corrected by using a synthetic template baseline for primer optimization and for computational correction. As for the authors' bioinformatics: Reads were annotated to V, D and J genes per IMGT and analyzed with immunoSEQ Analyzer, keeping only productive sequences. Clonality was computed as one minus Shannon entropy normalized by log2 of the number of productive unique sequences. Public and private clones were assessed among the 100 most prevalent clones of each patient and control. Clones were defined as Susac-specific when absent from the healthy and MS cohorts, from approximately 970 published viral clones and from other ImmuneACCESS disease sequences. The public reads were reprocessed in TCRdb via fastp at Q25 and MiXCR, keeping in-frame beta chains. CDR3 protein duplicates are merged, each entry listing the most common genes and DNA. The V and J calls were determined by TCRdb, not by the authors. The sample records around 230,000 distinct CDR3 sequences, around 95% of which are singletons. The top ten hold around 0.099% of the sample.

This receptor was identified in a human donor with multiple sclerosis. The sample was CD4+ T cells from PBMCs.

The DNA is as follows: TGTGCCAGCAGCCAAGGCCCCGCGGGAGTCTCCGGCTACACCTTC. Translated, this is CASSQGPAGVSGYTF. The V gene is TRBV3-1 and the J gene is TRBJ1-2; the D gene remains uncertain. The V and J ends are trimmed by 1 base and 8 bases, leaving 17 bases between them. CDR1 LGHDT and CDR2 YNNKEL were looked up in the germline V gene (reference sequence). Including cysteine and phenylalanine, the CDR3 has 15 amino acids. Only the CDR3 part of the read is kept: 45 bases, read in frame from the first base.